This TCR beta chain is from a study of T cells in Graves' hyperthyroidism and ophthalmopathy. General study results and limits: Most clonotypes expanded in thyroid above 0.001 were likewise present in blood. Ophthalmopathy was separated from stable hyperthyroidism by a 13 V-J model.

This clonotype has a handful of counts. Antigen unknown. CDR3 length equals 14 residues. Germline lookup yields CDR1 MGHRA and CDR2 YSYEKL. The V end was cut by 0 bases, the J end by 6 bases, with 11 bases between. PBMCs were collected from an approximately 9.5 ml volume of fresh peripheral blood. RNA transcripts provided the source from which TCR beta CDR3 regions were amplified. RT-PCR in the first round (using the HTBI primer set) targeted the TCR CDR3. TCRdb processed the multiplex PCR reads anew with MiXCR; each CDR3 protein has one entry. This table has around 340,000 distinct CDR3 sequences, approximately 17% appearing once.

This sequence joins TRBV4-1 and TRBJ1-2; D remains unclear. Sequencing used blood. This clonotype was sampled from a woman aged 25 to 39 with Graves' hyperthyroidism that later progressed to Graves' ophthalmopathy. The CDR3 nucleotides read TGCGCCAGCAGCCAAGATTCTGCCGGGAATGGCTACACCTTC. It encodes CASSQDSAGNGYTF.